What follows are 32 T cell receptor beta chains derived from one specimen sequenced in a study of CD8 T cells in cerebrospinal fluid in Alzheimer's disease. TCRdb reworked the 10x single-cell sequencing reads into one entry per CDR3 protein, no DNA. This table lists about 1,500 distinct CDR3 sequences. The material sequenced was cerebrospinal fluid. Receptor source: a human donor with mild cognitive impairment.

The gene calls are TRBV7-8 and TRBJ2-1. Germline V gene lookup returns CDR1 SGHVS and CDR2 FQNEAQ. The CDR3 length is 14 residues. CDR3 protein: CASSKNRGPNEQFF.

Measured by frequency, this clonotype is large. This chain uses TRBV7-2 with TRBJ2-1. CDR1 and CDR2 (germline): SGHTA, FQGNSA. This CDR3 is built from 13 residues. The chain's CDR3 is CASSSEIYNEQFF. Complete variable domain (other parts from reference TRBV7-2 and TRBJ2-1): GAGVSQSPSNKVTEKGKDVELRCDPISGHTALYWYRQSLGQGLEFLIYFQGNSAPDKSGLPSDRFSAERTGGSVSTLTIQRTQQEDSAVYLCASSSEIYNEQFFGPGTRLTVL.

This clonotype is medium-sized by frequency. The chain joins TRBV4-2 to TRBJ2-3; TCRdb proposes TRBD2, but this gene call is untestable without DNA. Germline lookup yields CDR1 LGHNA and CDR2 YNFKEQ. This CDR3 is 16 amino acids long. CDR3 sequence reads: CASSQASGGITDTQYF.

Its frequency marks this clonotype as large. The V call is TRBV5-1, the J call TRBJ2-3; the TCRdb D gene call, TRBD1, has no DNA to confirm it. Germline V gene data show CDR1 as SGHRS and CDR2 as YFSETQ. This CDR3 spans 15 amino acids. CDR3 amino acids: CASRGDRGLPDTQYF.

By frequency, this clonotype is large (0.1 to 1%). Here the CDR3 reads CASSEGLTQYF. This chain connects TRBV10-2 to TRBJ2-5. CDR3 length equals 11 residues. Germline V gives CDR1 WSHSY, CDR2 SAAADI.

This chain connects TRBV5-1 to TRBJ1-2; TCRdb returns TRBD1, unconfirmable since there is no DNA. Germline CDR1 reads SGHRS; CDR2 reads YFSETQ. The CDR3 has 14 amino acids. This CDR3 is CASSLAPGNYGYTF.

The rearrangement links TRBV6-2 or TRBV6-3 to TRBJ1-2; TCRdb calls TRBD1, which cannot be checked without DNA. The CDR3 consists of 14 residues. Germline lookup yields CDR1 MNHEY and CDR2 SVGEGT. This CDR3 reads CASRSTGGSYGYTF.

This clonotype counts as large by frequency. V and J are TRBV6-2 or TRBV6-3 and TRBJ2-6; the D gene TCRdb calls, TRBD1, cannot be checked with no DNA. This CDR3 has 18 residues. Per the germline V gene, CDR1 is MNHEY and CDR2 is SVGEGT. CDR3: CASSLGRTGFSGANVLTF.

In terms of frequency, this clonotype is medium-sized. The CDR3 sequence is CASSPRTSGVTDTGELFF. V gene TRBV27 combines with J gene TRBJ2-2; the D gene TCRdb calls, TRBD2, cannot be checked with no DNA. The germline V gene has CDR1 MNHEY and CDR2 SMNVEV (reference sequence). The CDR3 extends over 18 amino acids.

Frequency places this clonotype as large. The CDR3 here is CASSFPGGYTF. The chain has TRBV7-9 and TRBJ1-2; TCRdb selects TRBD1, and the lack of DNA leaves this call unchecked. This CDR3 comprises 11 residues. The germline gives CDR1 SEHNR, CDR2 FQNEAQ (reference sequence).

This clonotype counts as medium-sized (0.01 to 0.1%) by frequency. The rearrangement joins TRBV5-1 to TRBJ2-5; the TCRdb D gene call, TRBD2, has no DNA to confirm it. CDR1 is SGHRS and CDR2 is YFSETQ in the germline V gene. The CDR3 is made up of 17 amino acids. The CDR3 loop reads CASSSRTSGGNQETQYF.

This clonotype is deemed medium-sized by its frequency. V and J are TRBV12-3 or TRBV12-4 and TRBJ1-5. The CDR3 consists of 16 residues. CDR3: CASSLGGLGLGQPQHF.

In terms of frequency, this clonotype is medium-sized. The rearrangement links TRBV9 to TRBJ2-3; the D gene TCRdb calls, TRBD2, cannot be checked with no DNA. Germline V gene lookup returns CDR1 SGDLS and CDR2 YYNGEE. This CDR3 spans 18 amino acids. CDR3 region: CASSVTGGRGGFTDTQYF.

Frequency places this clonotype as large. The genes are TRBV28 and TRBJ1-5; the D gene TCRdb calls, TRBD1, cannot be checked with no DNA. The CDR3 consists of 16 residues. CDR1 is MDHEN and CDR2 is SYDVKM in the germline V gene. This CDR3 is CASRPRQGGAWQPQHF.

Its frequency marks this clonotype as medium-sized. The chain joins TRBV7-9 to TRBJ1-6. Germline CDR1 reads SEHNR; CDR2 reads FQNEAQ (reference sequence). The CDR3 contains 15 residues. The CDR3 sequence is CASSASSGSDSPLHF.

By frequency, this clonotype is large (0.1 to 1%). The chain combines TRBV28 with TRBJ2-3. This CDR3 region has 11 residues. Germline lookup yields CDR1 MDHEN and CDR2 SYDVKM. The CDR3 is CASQRGVTQYF.

The J gene is TRBJ1-5, the V gene TRBV5-1. The CDR3 length is 15 residues. Germline V lookup: CDR1 SGHRS, CDR2 YFSETQ. The chain's CDR3 is CASSPSPEMGQPQHF.

Measured by frequency, this clonotype is large. The chain recombines TRBV4-3 with TRBJ1-1; the TCRdb call, TRBD1, lacks DNA for checking. Germline V gene data show CDR1 as LGHNA and CDR2 as YSLEER. The CDR3 has 15 residues. The CDR3 sequence: CASSQERGRVTEAFF.

This clonotype shows up as medium-sized by frequency. CDR3 amino acids: CSAERGSSQETQYF. The chain joins TRBV20-1 to TRBJ2-5; the D gene TCRdb calls, TRBD2, cannot be checked with no DNA. The length of the CDR3 is 14 residues. Germline V gene sequence: CDR1 DFQATT, CDR2 SNEGSKA (reference sequence).

V is TRBV6-5 and J is TRBJ1-1; the TCRdb D gene call, TRBD1, has no DNA to confirm it. CDR3 size: 15 residues. Germline lookup yields CDR1 MNHEY and CDR2 SVGAGI. The CDR3 loop is CASRTGGSGGTEAFF.

This clonotype registers large (0.1 to 1%) by frequency. The chain couples TRBV2 to TRBJ1-2; the D gene TCRdb calls, TRBD1, cannot be checked with no DNA. CDR3 length equals 12 residues. The germline V gene has CDR1 SNHLY and CDR2 FYNNEI. This CDR3 reads CASSDDSYGYTF.

This clonotype is classed as medium-sized (0.01 to 0.1%) by frequency. The chain is built from TRBV6-2 or TRBV6-3 and TRBJ2-7; TCRdb outputs TRBD1, but without DNA this stays unchecked. This CDR3 is 14 amino acids long. Germline V gene sequence: CDR1 MNHEY, CDR2 SVGEGT. This CDR3 is CASSYPPRTYEQYF.

This clonotype is classed as medium-sized (0.01 to 0.1%) by frequency. The chain employs TRBV12-3 or TRBV12-4 and TRBJ1-2; the TRBD1 assignment by TCRdb is unverifiable without DNA. The CDR3 has 15 residues. The CDR3 loop reads CASRKTGSTLYGYTF.

This clonotype is classed as medium-sized by frequency. This chain links TRBV19 with TRBJ2-1; as DNA is missing, the TRBD1 call by TCRdb cannot be tested. The germline gives CDR1 LNHDA, CDR2 SQIVND (reference sequence). The CDR3 loop spans 13 amino acids. This CDR3 is CASSPRTQGEQFF.

By frequency, this clonotype registers large. The chain couples TRBV7-2 to TRBJ2-7; TCRdb selects TRBD2, and the lack of DNA leaves this call unchecked. Germline V gene lookup returns CDR1 SGHTA and CDR2 FQGNSA. The CDR3 extends over 16 amino acids. The CDR3: CASSRGSTSLSYEQYF.

According to its frequency, this clonotype is large (0.1 to 1%). This sequence joins TRBV12-3 or TRBV12-4 and TRBJ1-1; the D call of TRBD1 rests on TCRdb alone, since no DNA is present to check it. This CDR3 is 12 amino acids long. The CDR3 is CASSFGQDEAFF.

The J gene is TRBJ1-3, the V gene TRBV5-5. Germline V gene sequence: CDR1 SGHKS, CDR2 YYEKEE (reference sequence). CDR3 length equals 16 residues. CDR3 residues: CASSLTRAGSGNTIYF.

According to its frequency, this clonotype is medium-sized. The chain recombines TRBV12-3 or TRBV12-4 with TRBJ1-1; TCRdb's D call of TRBD1 is untestable without DNA. This CDR3 spans 16 amino acids. CDR3 sequence: CASSSARTGANTEAFF.

This clonotype shows up as medium-sized (0.01 to 0.1%) by frequency. The rearrangement uses TRBV16 and TRBJ1-6; TCRdb indicates TRBD1, and absent DNA this call remains unverified. The CDR3 runs to 19 residues. CDR1 and CDR2 (germline): KGHSY, FQNENV. The CDR3 reads CASSQYPPDTGRGGGGLHF.

The V gene is TRBV7-2, the J gene TRBJ2-1; TCRdb's D gene call, TRBD1, goes unchecked for lack of DNA. This CDR3 spans 13 amino acids. Germline V CDR1 and CDR2: SGHTA, FQGNSA. The CDR3 loop is CASSGGSYNEQFF.

This clonotype registers medium-sized by frequency. The V gene is TRBV3-1, the J gene TRBJ2-1; no DNA is available, so the TRBD1 call from TCRdb remains unchecked. Germline V CDR1 and CDR2: LGHDT, YNNKEL (reference sequence). The CDR3 spans 15 residues. CDR3: CASSQDGTRNNEQFF.

This clonotype ranks as large in terms of frequency. This chain joins TRBV11-2 and TRBJ2-7; lacking DNA, the TRBD2 call made by TCRdb goes unchecked. The CDR3 sequence is 15 residues long. The germline CDR1 and CDR2 sequences are SGHAT and FQNNGV. The CDR3 here is CASSLGAPGANEQYF.